A single sample is the source of the 25 T cell receptor beta chains below, sequenced in a study of blood T cell repertoires in COVID-19. Some clones are missing from TCRdb's copy, which holds only in-frame ones; the method was immunoSEQ multiplex PCR. This sample has approximately 280,000 clones, with almost 90% found just once. Sequencing was performed on PBMCs or T cells enriched from blood (not recorded which). The receptors originated from a woman aged 18-29 years with acute COVID-19.

The chain carries TRBV15 and TRBJ2-1, with 8 bases that match TRBD2. CDR1 and CDR2 from the germline V gene are LNHNV and YYDKDF (reference sequence). With V trimmed by 4 bases and J by 1 base, 12 bases remained unmatched. This CDR3 has 18 residues. CDR3: CATSTPPGGPVSYNEQFF. The CDR3 DNA reads TGTGCCACCAGCACGCCCCCGGGAGGGCCGGTGTCCTACAATGAGCAGTTCTTC. Full variable domain (missing parts from reference TRBV15 and TRBJ2-1): DAMVIQNPRYQVTQFGKPVTLSCSQTLNHNVMYWYQQKSSQAPKLLFHYYDKDFNNEADTPDNFQSRRPNTSFCFLDIRSPGLGDTAMYLCATSTPPGGPVSYNEQFFGPGTRLTVL.

The chain recombines TRBV30 with TRBJ2-3, with D tentatively TRBD2 (5 bases). There are 12 residues in the CDR3. V lost 3 bases and J lost 2, with 6 bases in between. Germline V CDR1 and CDR2: GTSNPN, SVGIG (reference sequence). For the CDR3, the DNA is TGTGCCTGGAGGAGGGACACAGATACGCAGTATTTT. This codes for CAWRRDTDTQYF.

The V call is TRBV3-1 (or the pseudogene TRBV3-2), the J call TRBJ1-2, with TRBD1 matching over 7 bases. CDR1 and CDR2 from the germline V gene are LGHDT and YNNKEL (reference sequence). V shed 1 base, J shed 0 bases, and the junction held 8 bases outside the gene matches. The CDR3 runs 17 residues. CDR3 amino acids: CASSQVSRGWTNYGYTF. Written as DNA, the CDR3 is TGTGCCAGCAGCCAAGTAAGCAGGGGGTGGACTAACTATGGCTACACCTTC.

The gene calls are TRBV28 and TRBJ2-1; D is uncertain. This CDR3 region has 13 residues. The V end was cut by 1 base, the J end by 9 bases, with 10 bases between. Looked up from germline, CDR1 is MDHEN and CDR2 is SYDVKM. In DNA form, the CDR3 reads TGTGCCAGCAGTTTATTTTTGGTTAGTGAGCAGTTCTTC. Translating it yields CASSLFLVSEQFF. Full variable domain (rest looked up from reference TRBV28 and TRBJ2-1): DVKVTQSSRYLVKRTGEKVFLECVQDMDHENMFWYRQDPGLGLRLIYFSYDVKMKEKGDIPEGYSVSREKKERFSLILESASTNQTSMYLCASSLFLVSEQFFGPGTRLTVL.

The chain has TRBV27 and TRBJ2-5, with 8 nucleotides matching TRBD1. The V gene's germline CDR1 is MNHEY and CDR2 SMNVEV (reference sequence). The CDR3 is 20 amino acids. V was pared by 0 bases and J by 2 bases, with 17 bases of the junction left unmatched. The CDR3 spells CASSLSLPGQVARLQETQYF. The CDR3 nucleotides are TGTGCCAGCAGTTTATCACTACCGGGACAGGTCGCCCGATTACAAGAGACCCAGTACTTC.

This sequence joins TRBV7-3 and TRBJ2-3; TRBD2 aligns across 10 bases. Germline lookup yields CDR1 SGHTA and CDR2 FQGTGA. The CDR3 spans 14 residues. V dropped 3 bases and J dropped 6; count of bases not matched to a gene: 3. CDR3: CASSLSGRGDTQYF. The DNA for the CDR3 is TGTGCCAGCAGCTTGAGCGGGAGGGGCGATACGCAGTATTTT. Full variable domain (rest looked up from reference TRBV7-3 and TRBJ2-3): GAGVSQTPSNKVTEKGKYVELRCDPISGHTALYWYRQSLGQGPEFLIYFQGTGAADDSGLPNDRFFAVRPEGSVSTLKIQRTERGDSAVYLCASSLSGRGDTQYFGPGTRLTVL.

This clone was seen once. The V call is TRBV6-4, the J call TRBJ1-5; 7 nucleotides align to TRBD1. The V and J ends lost 2 bases and 0 bases, in that order; junction bases with no gene match: 13. This CDR3 has 19 residues. In germline, CDR1 is MRHNA, CDR2 SNTAGT. The CDR3 protein is CASSDPPGQSVLSNQPQHF. The CDR3 bases are TGTGCCAGCAGTGACCCTCCGGGACAGTCCGTCCTTAGCAATCAGCCCCAGCATTTT.

This chain uses TRBV3-1 (or the pseudogene TRBV3-2) with TRBJ1-6; maybe TRBD1 (6 bases). The CDR3 has 16 amino acids. The germline V and J ends were trimmed by 1 base and 6 bases, with 13 bases remaining between them. In germline, CDR1 is LGHDT, CDR2 YNNKEL (reference sequence). The DNA for the CDR3 is TGTGCCAGCAGCCAAGTTCGGGGGGCTCGTAATTCACCCCTCCACTTT. Translating gives CASSQVRGARNSPLHF.

The V gene is TRBV5-6, the J gene TRBJ1-6, with D uncertain. The germline CDR1 and CDR2 sequences are SGHDT and YYEEEE. V was clipped by 1 base and J by 14 bases, with 13 bases between them. The CDR3 has 13 residues. The CDR3 nucleotides are TGTGCCAGCAGCTTGCGGGCGGGTTTATCCCTCCACTTT. This codes for CASSLRAGLSLHF.

The V and J genes are TRBV5-1 and TRBJ1-2, with 10 bases matching TRBD1. J lost 4 bases, V lost 5 bases, and 11 bases had no gene match. Germline CDR1 and CDR2: SGHRS and YFSETQ. The CDR3 has 16 amino acids. The CDR3 protein is CASRLTEGTGAYGYTF. Here the CDR3 DNA reads TGCGCCAGCAGACTAACCGAAGGGACAGGGGCCTATGGCTACACCTTC.

This clone appeared a single time. The V and J genes are TRBV27 and TRBJ2-7; TRBD1 agrees at 9 bases. This CDR3 has 14 amino acids. In germline, CDR1 is MNHEY, CDR2 SMNVEV (reference sequence). V trimming: 3 bases; J trimming: 6 bases; junction bases outside the gene matches: 6. CDR3 protein: CASSFTGGSGEQYF. CDR3 in DNA: TGTGCCAGCAGTTTCACAGGGGGCAGTGGCGAGCAGTACTTC.

The rearrangement uses TRBV7-9 and TRBJ2-1, with TRBD2 matching 9 bases. Trimming cost V 1 base and J 7 bases; bases outside gene matches: 11. CDR3 length equals 17 residues. Germline lookup yields CDR1 SEHNR and CDR2 FQNEAQ (reference sequence). The CDR3 bases are TGTGCCAGCAGCTTAGTTCTAGCGGGAACCGGGAGTAATGAGCAGTTCTTC. Its translation is CASSLVLAGTGSNEQFF.

The chain joins TRBV20-1 to TRBJ1-5; possibly TRBD1 for D (5 bases). The CDR3 is made up of 14 amino acids. The germline CDR1 and CDR2 sequences are DFQATT and SNEGSKA (reference sequence). CDR3 nucleotide sequence: TGCACCGCTAGTAAGGGGTATAGCAATCAGCCCCAGCATTTT. Translation gives CTASKGYSNQPQHF.

The gene calls are TRBV14 and TRBJ2-3, with TRBD2 matching 7 bases. This CDR3 contains 16 residues. Looked up from germline, CDR1 is SGHDN and CDR2 is FVKESK. Trimming removed 0 bases from V and 4 bases from J; junction bases left unmatched: 7. The CDR3 here is CASSQEVGGLSDTQYF. CDR3 coding DNA: TGTGCCAGCAGCCAAGAGGTGGGAGGGCTGTCAGATACGCAGTATTTT.

This chain uses TRBV7-9 with TRBJ2-7, with D perhaps TRBD2 (7 bases). The CDR3 is 17 residues long. The germline V and J ends were trimmed by 0 bases and 3 bases, with 18 bases remaining between them. Per the germline V gene, CDR1 is SEHNR and CDR2 is FQNEAQ (reference sequence). The CDR3 coding sequence is TGTGCCAGCAGCTTAGCGGGAAACAGGGAGGGAGTCTACGAGCAGTACTTC. Translated: CASSLAGNREGVYEQYF.

V and J are TRBV5-1 and TRBJ2-5; TRBD2 is a possible D gene (6 bases). CDR3 length equals 14 residues. Germline V gene lookup returns CDR1 SGHRS and CDR2 YFSETQ. V was shortened by 2 bases and J by 3 bases, with 11 bases between the two germline ends. This chain's CDR3 is CASSFGRSEETQYF. As DNA, the CDR3 is TGCGCCAGCAGCTTCGGGAGAAGCGAAGAGACCCAGTACTTC.

This chain links TRBV28 with TRBJ2-3, with 12 bases aligning to TRBD2. The germline CDR1 and CDR2 sequences are MDHEN and SYDVKM. The ends lost 4 bases at V and 4 bases at J; junction bases unmatched: 15. The CDR3 consists of 19 residues. CDR3 sequence: CASSSPVRLAGVLADTQYF. The DNA of the CDR3 is TGTGCCAGCAGTTCCCCCGTGCGACTAGCGGGAGTTTTGGCAGATACGCAGTATTTT.

This clone is a singleton in its sample. The chain recombines TRBV15 with TRBJ2-2; 8 positions agree with TRBD1. Looked up from germline, CDR1 is LNHNV and CDR2 is YYDKDF (reference sequence). The CDR3 spans 16 residues. Germline trimming cut 1 base from V and 6 bases from J; bases unmatched to any gene: 7. CDR3 nucleotide sequence: TGTGCCACCAGCAGAGGACAGGGGAGTAAGGCCGGGGAGCTGTTTTTT. Translation gives CATSRGQGSKAGELFF.

V gene TRBV5-1 combines with J gene TRBJ2-7; tentatively, D is TRBD2 (7 bases). CDR1 and CDR2 from the germline V gene are SGHRS and YFSETQ. Trimming removed 2 bases at V and 2 bases at J, with 11 bases between. The length of the CDR3 is 14 residues. CDR3 sequence reads: CASSFSGGAYEQYF. The CDR3 DNA reads TGCGCCAGCAGCTTTTCGGGGGGCGCCTACGAGCAGTACTTC.

This rearrangement joins TRBV7-8 to TRBJ1-5; TRBD1 matches at 8 bases. With V trimmed by 2 bases and J by 4 bases, 7 bases remained unmatched. CDR1 is SGHVS and CDR2 is FQNEAQ in the germline V gene. The CDR3 is made up of 16 amino acids. The CDR3 DNA follows: TGTGCCAGCAGCTTAATGGGACAGGTAGCAAATCAGCCCCAGCATTTT. Its translation: CASSLMGQVANQPQHF. The variable domain in full, completed from reference TRBV7-8 and TRBJ1-5, reads GAGVSQSPRYKVAKRGQDVALRCDPISGHVSLFWYQQALGQGPEFLTYFQNEAQLDKSGLPSDRFFAERPEGSVSTLKIQRTQQEDSAVYLCASSLMGQVANQPQHFGDGTRLSIL.

J is TRBJ1-4 and V is TRBV19; 8 nucleotides match TRBD1. From germline, CDR1 is LNHDA and CDR2 SQIVND (reference sequence). The CDR3 contains 15 residues. The V segment lost 3 bases and the J segment 8 bases; nucleotides outside the gene matches: 8. DNA for the CDR3: TGTGCCAGTAGTATGGTTGACAGGGGAAAAGAAAAACTGTTTTTT. It specifies CASSMVDRGKEKLFF.

The rearrangement uses TRBV27 and TRBJ2-3; TRBD2 matches 9 bases. The CDR3 runs to 19 residues. Germline lookup yields CDR1 MNHEY and CDR2 SMNVEV (reference sequence). V dropped 2 bases and J dropped 3; count of bases not matched to a gene: 15. The CDR3: CASSLVSGAGTSPTDTQYF. The DNA of the CDR3 is TGTGCCAGCAGTTTAGTTTCTGGGGCTGGGACTAGCCCTACAGATACGCAGTATTTT.

This chain uses TRBV7-2 with TRBJ2-4; 9 positions agree with TRBD1. The CDR3 length is 12 residues. The germline V gene has CDR1 SGHTA and CDR2 FQGNSA. Unmatched junction bases numbered 9, after V lost 8 bases and J lost 13 bases. The CDR3 DNA reads TGTGCCAGCGGCGGGGCGGGACAGGGCCAGTACTTC. As protein: CASGGAGQGQYF.

This clone was observed once. The chain has TRBV11-3 and TRBJ2-3, with 14 bases that match TRBD2. CDR3 size: 19 residues. Losses at the gene ends were 5 bases for V and 0 bases for J; bases not matched to a gene: 10. Germline lookup yields CDR1 SGHNT and CDR2 YENEEA. The chain's CDR3 is CASSPGLAGDLYSTDTQYF. Written as DNA, the CDR3 is TGTGCCAGCAGCCCGGGACTAGCGGGAGACCTCTATAGCACAGATACGCAGTATTTT.

V and J are TRBV21-1 and TRBJ2-7; TRBD2 reflects the table's D call only, with no check against the DNA. TRBV21-1 is a known pseudogene. The CDR3 sequence is 15 residues long. The CDR3 coding sequence is TGTGCCAGCAGCAAACCATCTAGCGGTGCTGTGGAGCAGTACTTC. Protein product: CASSKPSSGAVEQYF.